This TCR beta chain was retrieved from a study of T cells in Graves' hyperthyroidism and ophthalmopathy. General study results and limits: Model-based prediction identified ophthalmopathy a median around 6.5 months prior to its onset. Stable hyperthyroidism and ophthalmopathy were separated using 13 V-J signatures.

TCR beta CDR3 regions were amplified from RNA. The HTBI primer set was used in a first-round RT-PCR of the TCR CDR3. TCRdb called the multiplex PCR reads again in MiXCR, with one record for every CDR3 protein. The data contain roughly 61,000 distinct CDR3 sequences, roughly 50% of them singletons. CDR1 is MNHNS and CDR2 is SASEGT in the germline V gene. The CDR3 totals 15 residues. V trimming: 8 bases; J trimming: 1 base; junction bases outside the gene matches: 6. As for this clonotype: The antigen is not known.

The chain has TRBV6-1 and TRBJ1-2; 11 nucleotides agree with TRBD1. The sequenced material came from blood. This TCR was recovered from a woman aged 55-69 years with Graves' ophthalmopathy. The CDR3 spells CASSGQGGVNYGYTF. CDR3 nucleotides: TGTGCCAGCTCGGGACAGGGGGGGGTTAACTATGGCTACACCTTC.